A single sample is the source of the 15 T cell receptor beta chains below, sequenced in a study of CD8 T cells in Susac syndrome. Reverse transcription used about 0.45 to 1 ug RNA and random hexamers. From the immunoSEQ multiplex PCR reads, TCRdb called clonotypes with MiXCR, one entry per CDR3 protein. This table has 90,000 or so distinct CDR3 sequences, 90% to 95% appearing once. Material for sequencing was CD8+ T cells from PBMCs. All receptors derive from a human donor in good health.

The V call is TRBV12-3 or TRBV12-4, the J call TRBJ2-1; TRBD2 is a possible D gene (6 bases). This CDR3 is 16 amino acids long. The germline V and J ends were trimmed by 7 bases and 0 bases, with 16 bases remaining between them. CDR3 in amino acids: CASKSNGGISYNEQFF. The CDR3 bases are TGTGCCAGCAAATCCAACGGGGGTATCTCCTACAATGAGCAGTTCTTC.

This rearrangement joins TRBV6-6 to TRBJ1-2, with a tentative D call TRBD1 (5 bases). The length of the CDR3 is 16 residues. V lost 5 bases to trimming and J lost 5 bases, with 21 bases between them. The germline CDR1 and CDR2 sequences are MNHNY and SVGAGI (reference sequence). The CDR3 sequence: CASSLAGTRDHYGYTF. The CDR3 region has the DNA TGTGCCAGCAGTCTAGCCGGGACGCGTGATCATTATGGCTACACCTTC.

The table lists this clonotype with a few counts. The V gene is TRBV2, the J gene TRBJ2-7; TRBD2 matches 9 bases. J lost 4 bases, V lost 8 bases, and 9 bases had no gene match. Germline assignment: CDR1 SNHLY and CDR2 FYNNEI. CDR3 length: 14 residues. The chain's CDR3 is CASGGASGIYEQYF. The CDR3 DNA sequence: TGTGCCAGCGGTGGGGCTAGCGGGATATACGAGCAGTACTTC.

This sequence joins TRBV7-9 and TRBJ1-4; no definite D call. In germline, CDR1 is SEHNR, CDR2 FQNEAQ (reference sequence). The CDR3 has 14 amino acids. V lost 5 bases and J 7 bases, leaving 14 bases between the germline ends. The CDR3: CASSQHYNPEKLFF. The CDR3 region has the DNA TGTGCCAGCAGCCAGCATTATAACCCTGAAAAACTGTTTTTT.

This chain links TRBV3-1 with TRBJ2-6; D is ambiguous. The CDR3 has 15 amino acids. Trimming stripped 1 base from V and 4 bases from J, with 8 bases between. Per the germline V gene, CDR1 is LGHDT and CDR2 is YNNKEL (reference sequence). The CDR3 reads CASSQGTAGANVLTF. The CDR3 bases are TGTGCCAGCAGCCAAGGGACCGCCGGGGCCAACGTCCTGACTTTC. The whole variable domain, remainder taken from reference TRBV3-1 and TRBJ2-6, is DTAVSQTPKYLVTQMGNDKSIKCEQNLGHDTMYWYKQDSKKFLKIMFSYNNKELIINETVPNRFSPKSPDKAHLNLHINSLELGDSAVYFCASSQGTAGANVLTFGAGSRLTVL.

This clonotype has only one observation. This sequence joins TRBV3-1 and TRBJ2-2, with a tentative D call TRBD2 (5 bases). The CDR3 is made up of 16 amino acids. Germline V gene lookup returns CDR1 LGHDT and CDR2 YNNKEL (reference sequence). With 0 bases removed from V and 6 bases from J, the gap between germline ends came to 14 bases. As DNA, the CDR3 is TGTGCCAGCAGCCAAGATCATTTCTCCGGGGCCGGGGAGCTGTTTTTT. The encoded protein is CASSQDHFSGAGELFF.

This clonotype is a singleton in its sample. V gene TRBV9 combines with J gene TRBJ1-5; TRBD1 might be the D (6 bases). Trimming stripped 3 bases from V and 3 bases from J, with 13 bases between. The CDR3 is made up of 15 amino acids. CDR1 SGDLS and CDR2 YYNGEE come from the germline V gene. The CDR3, as DNA: TGTGCCAGCAGCGCTTTCGGGACACTCAATCAGCCCCAGCATTTT. Protein product: CASSAFGTLNQPQHF.

J is TRBJ1-2 and V is TRBV27, with 9 bases that match TRBD1. V shed 4 bases and J 4 bases; nucleotides not matched to a gene: 4. Germline loops: CDR1 MNHEY, CDR2 SMNVEV (reference sequence). The CDR3 has 14 amino acids. The CDR3 nucleotides read TGTGCCAGCAGTTGGACAGGGGAAGGCTATGGCTACACCTTC. This translates into CASSWTGEGYGYTF.

This chain uses TRBV4-2 with TRBJ2-1, with 9 bases identical to TRBD2. CDR1 is LGHNA, CDR2 YNFKEQ, per germline. This CDR3 contains 15 residues. J lost 7 bases, V lost 0 bases, and 4 bases had no gene match. The DNA of the CDR3 is TGTGCCAGCAGCCAAGAAGGTAGCGGGGGAAATGAGCAGTTCTTC. Its translation is CASSQEGSGGNEQFF.

The J gene is TRBJ1-1, the V gene TRBV5-1; D is possibly TRBD1 (5 bases). This CDR3 is 12 amino acids long. Per the germline V gene, CDR1 is SGHRS and CDR2 is YFSETQ. V lost 0 bases to trimming and J lost 7 bases, with 7 bases between them. CDR3 sequence: CASSLEGIEAFF. The DNA for the CDR3 is TGCGCCAGCAGCTTGGAGGGGATTGAAGCTTTCTTT. Complete variable domain (other parts from reference TRBV5-1 and TRBJ1-1): KAGVTQTPRYLIKTRGQQVTLSCSPISGHRSVSWYQQTPGQGLQFLFEYFSETQRNKGNFPGRFSGRQFSNSRSEMNVSTLELGDSALYLCASSLEGIEAFFGQGTRLTVV.

This clonotype was picked up a small number of times. The chain recombines TRBV27 with TRBJ2-7, with 9 nucleotides matching TRBD1. J gave up 6 bases and V 3 bases, and 3 bases lay outside the gene matches. Germline CDR1 and CDR2: MNHEY and SMNVEV (reference sequence). The CDR3 covers 13 residues. As DNA, the CDR3 is TGTGCCAGCAGTTTTACAGGGGGCGGCGAGCAGTACTTC. Amino acid sequence: CASSFTGGGEQYF.

This chain uses TRBV12-3 or TRBV12-4 with TRBJ2-4; possibly TRBD1 or TRBD2 for D (5 bases each). Trimming stripped 6 bases from V and 7 bases from J, with 7 bases between. The CDR3 consists of 11 residues. The CDR3 region is CASRGDNIQYF. The CDR3 DNA sequence: TGTGCCAGCAGAGGGGACAACATTCAGTACTTC.

This chain links TRBV24-1 with TRBJ2-2, with a tentative D call TRBD1 (5 bases). V was trimmed by 3 bases and J by 0 bases, leaving 16 bases between them. In germline, CDR1 is KGHDR, CDR2 SFDVKD. This CDR3 region has 18 residues. CDR3 DNA sequence: TGTGCCACCAGTGATGATAAGGGGTTCGGTGCGAACACCGGGGAGCTGTTTTTT. The encoded protein is CATSDDKGFGANTGELFF.

The chain uses TRBV3-1 and TRBJ2-7, with D possibly being TRBD2 (5 bases). CDR3 length: 14 amino acids. V lost 0 bases and J 4 bases, leaving 10 bases between the germline ends. Germline assignment: CDR1 LGHDT and CDR2 YNNKEL (reference sequence). The CDR3 DNA is TGTGCCAGCAGCCAAGACGGACGAGGGTACGAGCAGTACTTC. This sequence encodes CASSQDGRGYEQYF.

V is TRBV4-1 and J is TRBJ1-5; a possible D gene is TRBD1 (6 bases). This CDR3 has 16 amino acids. CDR1 and CDR2 from the germline V gene are MGHRA and YSYEKL. V was trimmed by 1 base and J by 4 bases, leaving 14 bases between them. CDR3: CASSQVQGRGNQPQHF. As DNA, the CDR3 is TGCGCCAGCAGCCAAGTTCAGGGGAGAGGGAATCAGCCCCAGCATTTT.